This TCR beta chain is drawn from a study of Graves' ophthalmopathy and Graves' hyperthyroidism (dated 2018 in TCRdb). With regard to the full study: Peripheral blood was collected at initial diagnosis, prior to any treatment. The study used TCR beta repertoire signatures to distinguish Graves' ophthalmopathy from Graves' hyperthyroidism and to predict progression to ophthalmopathy. In total, 135 blood samples were TCR-sequenced: 40 to 45 ophthalmopathy, over 70 hyperthyroidism and approximately 17 hyperthyroidism-to-ophthalmopathy patients. To explore V-J signatures that distinguish ophthalmopathy from hyperthyroidism, a discovery set of around 100 patients was enrolled, made up of over 40 with ophthalmopathy and 57 with stable hyperthyroidism. An independent validation cohort was composed of some 18 hyperthyroidism patients and 17 patients who later progressed from hyperthyroidism to ophthalmopathy. In roughly 6 hyperthyroidism patients, the T-cell repertoires found in thyroid tissue were compared with those found in blood. Following sampling, methimazole starting at 30 mg daily was administered to hyperthyroidism patients, and high-dose intravenous methylprednisolone was administered to ophthalmopathy patients. The roughly 90 discovery patients were divided at random into training and test sets in a 7:3 ratio. On the study overall, not on this receptor specifically: In validation, the model predicted ophthalmopathy progression with about 71% sensitivity and around 72% specificity; 12 predicted patients were CT-confirmed with GO in a median of approximately 6.5 months. The 13-signature model separated ophthalmopathy from stable hyperthyroidism with 85% to 90% sensitivity and 81.08% specificity in cross-validation, and 80%/75% in the test set. Sample size was not predetermined statistically, and investigators were not blinded to group allocation. Most of the expanded thyroid clonotypes with a frequency above 0.001 were also detected in blood, and it was suggested that the thyroid immune response may be reflected by blood repertoires.

For repertoire sequencing, the TCR beta CDR3 regions were amplified from RNA transcripts. The first round of RT-PCR was done with HTBI primers and the Qiagen OneStep RT-PCR kit, and was followed by a second round of multiplex PCR, then size selection and purification. Sequencing of the libraries was carried out on an Illumina HiSeq2000 in paired-end mode with 100 bp reads. The authors' pipeline ran thus. SOAPnuke was used for read processing, and reads with adapters, uncalled bases, a mean Phred below 15, or no exact constant-primer or identifier match were discarded. COPE v1.2.5 was used to merge the high-quality paired reads. Unique nucleotide sequences were defined as clonotypes and aligned to IMGT TRB V, D and J references using MiTCR v1.1. The analysis was limited to V-J combinations with a frequency above 0.0001, which together covered 98% to 99.2% of repertoires. For each V-J combination, a TCR clonal expansion and chaos score was defined as the ratio of F50 clonal expansion to chaos observed in the TCRdist matrix. Welch's t-statistics and random forest were used to reduce features to 10 to 15 V-J combinations, which were fed into a naive Bayes classifier. The Morisita-Horn index was used to measure how similar the thyroid and blood repertoires were. TCRdb reprocessed the public reads (quality trimming at Q25 with fastp, clone calling with MiXCR) and kept in-frame beta chains. Merged by CDR3 protein, the rows form single entries marked with the most common genes and DNA. The V and J calls shown here were made by TCRdb, not taken from the authors' results. Across this sample there are hundreds of thousands of distinct CDR3 sequences, with around a fifth seen only once. The ten largest clones capture more than 5.5% of the sample.

The CDR3 goes from the cysteine to the phenylalanine over 12 residues. The only DNA kept is the CDR3, 36 bases in frame from the first base. As encoded in the germline V gene, CDR1 is SQVTM while CDR2 is ANQGSEA. V and J are truncated by 7 bases and 8 bases respectively, leaving an intervening sequence of 15 bases. This clonotype occurred many times. The clone's antigen remains unknown. Base qualities are not provided; no much larger clone lies one nucleotide away. A patient counted as having stable hyperthyroidism if there was no progression to ophthalmopathy within 18 months of follow-up. Patients with hyperthyroidism were aged 18 to 65 years, had been newly diagnosed, and had a disease duration of less than 2 months. Patients were excluded if they had other autoimmune diseases, uncontrolled infections, pregnancy or lactation. Diagnosis relied on clinical symptoms, serum thyroxine, TRAb, thyroid ultrasound and orbital computed tomography. Ficoll-Paque density gradient centrifugation was used to isolate PBMCs from around 10 ml of fresh peripheral blood. Total RNA was extracted with Trizol reagent and quality-checked on an Agilent 2100 Bioanalyzer.

The receptor's source is a woman aged 18-35 years with stable Graves' hyperthyroidism. Some clones in this sample may be carry-over from other donors' samples. Donor details come from another sample of the same person, matched by shared clones. The rearrangement joined TRBV29-1 to TRBJ2-4; the D gene is perhaps TRBD1, from 6 matching bases. The sequencing sample was made of peripheral blood. The CDR3 has the sequence CSAGHGKDIQYF. The DNA sequence is TGCAGCGCGGGACACGGGAAGGACATTCAGTACTTC.